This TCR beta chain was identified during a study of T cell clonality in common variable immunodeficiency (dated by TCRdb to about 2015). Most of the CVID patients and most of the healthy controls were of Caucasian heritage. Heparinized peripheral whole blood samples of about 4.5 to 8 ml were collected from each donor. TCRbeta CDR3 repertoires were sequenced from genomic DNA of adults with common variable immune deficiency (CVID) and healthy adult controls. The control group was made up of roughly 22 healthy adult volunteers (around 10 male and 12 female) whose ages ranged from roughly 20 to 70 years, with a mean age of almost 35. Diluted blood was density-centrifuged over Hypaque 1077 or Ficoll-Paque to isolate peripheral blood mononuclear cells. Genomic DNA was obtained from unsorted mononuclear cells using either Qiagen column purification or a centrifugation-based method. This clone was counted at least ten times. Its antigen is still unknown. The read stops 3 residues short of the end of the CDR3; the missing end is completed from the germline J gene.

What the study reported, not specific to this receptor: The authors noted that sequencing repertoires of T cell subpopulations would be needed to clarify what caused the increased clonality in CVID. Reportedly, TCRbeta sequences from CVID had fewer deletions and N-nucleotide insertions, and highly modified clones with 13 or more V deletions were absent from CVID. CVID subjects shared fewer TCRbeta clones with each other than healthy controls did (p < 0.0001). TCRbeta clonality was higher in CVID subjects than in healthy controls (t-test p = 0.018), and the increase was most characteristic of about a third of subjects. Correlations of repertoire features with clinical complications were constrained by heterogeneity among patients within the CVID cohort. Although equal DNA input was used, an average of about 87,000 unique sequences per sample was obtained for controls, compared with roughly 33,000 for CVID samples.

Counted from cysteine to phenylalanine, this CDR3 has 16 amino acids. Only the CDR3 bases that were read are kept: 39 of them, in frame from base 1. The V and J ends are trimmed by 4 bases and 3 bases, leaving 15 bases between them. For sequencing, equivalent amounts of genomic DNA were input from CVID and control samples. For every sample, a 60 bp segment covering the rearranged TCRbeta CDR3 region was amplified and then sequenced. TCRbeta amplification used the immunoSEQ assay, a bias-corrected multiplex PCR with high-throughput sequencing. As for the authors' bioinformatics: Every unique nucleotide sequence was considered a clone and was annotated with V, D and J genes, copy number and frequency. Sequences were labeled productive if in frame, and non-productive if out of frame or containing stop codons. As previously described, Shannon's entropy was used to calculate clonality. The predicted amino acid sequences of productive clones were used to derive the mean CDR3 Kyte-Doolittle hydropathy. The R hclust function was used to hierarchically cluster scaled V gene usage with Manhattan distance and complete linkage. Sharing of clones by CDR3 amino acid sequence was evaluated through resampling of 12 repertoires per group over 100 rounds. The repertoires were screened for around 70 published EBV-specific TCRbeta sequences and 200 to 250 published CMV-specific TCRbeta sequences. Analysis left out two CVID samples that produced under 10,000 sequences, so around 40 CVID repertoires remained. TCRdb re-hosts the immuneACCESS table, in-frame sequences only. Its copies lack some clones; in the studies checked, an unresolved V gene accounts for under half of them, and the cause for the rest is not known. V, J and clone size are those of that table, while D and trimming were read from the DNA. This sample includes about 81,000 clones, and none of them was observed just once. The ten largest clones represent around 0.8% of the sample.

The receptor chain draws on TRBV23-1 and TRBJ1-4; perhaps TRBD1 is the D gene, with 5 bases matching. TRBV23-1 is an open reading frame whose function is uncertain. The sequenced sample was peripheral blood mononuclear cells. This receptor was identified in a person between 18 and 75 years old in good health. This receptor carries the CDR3 CASSRGEGCSNEKLFF. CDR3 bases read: TGCGCCAGCAGTCGAGGGGAGGGGTGTTCTAATGAAAAA.